The 21 T cell receptor beta chains below were found in one sample sequenced in a study of early T cells in non-severe SARS-CoV-2 infection. In TCRdb, the 5' RACE reads were re-called with MiXCR into one record per CDR3 protein. Of some 40,000 distinct CDR3 sequences in the sample, around 3.9% were seen once. The specimen was whole blood. The receptor source for this set is an adult who was a healthcare worker with PCR-confirmed SARS-CoV-2 infection or an uninfected control (not recorded which).

There are many counts of this clonotype. J is TRBJ1-2 and V is TRBV5-1; 10 bases map to TRBD1. The CDR3 sequence is 14 residues long. The germline CDR1 and CDR2 sequences are SGHRS and YFSETQ. Trimming removed 4 bases from V and 5 bases from J; junction bases left unmatched: 5. The CDR3 region is CASSQTGGRYGYTF. CDR3 sequence (DNA): TGCGCCAGCAGCCAGACAGGGGGCAGGTATGGCTACACCTTC.

The rearrangement joins TRBV28 to TRBJ1-2; D remains unclear. From germline, CDR1 is MDHEN and CDR2 SYDVKM. Trimming took off 2 bases at V and 2 bases at J, with 6 bases between the two ends. There are 13 residues in the CDR3. CDR3 nucleotides: TGTGCCAGCAGTTTACCCCAAAACTATGGCTACACCTTC. This codes for CASSLPQNYGYTF.

In this sample, this clonotype turned up many times. V usage is TRBV11-2 and J usage is TRBJ2-3; TRBD1 might be the D (5 bases). The CDR3 is made up of 13 amino acids. Germline-derived CDR1 and CDR2 are SGHAT and FQNNGV. The V end lost 1 base, the J end lost 6 bases, and 8 bases lay between the germline ends. CDR3 in amino acids: CASSLGKGDTQYF. The CDR3 nucleotides read TGTGCCAGCAGCTTAGGCAAGGGGGATACGCAGTATTTT.

This clonotype was detected ten times or more. The CDR3 DNA follows: TGTGCCAGCAGCTTAAGGGGATCTAGCGTAGTCAATGAGCAGTTCTTC. This encodes CASSLRGSSVVNEQFF. The chain joins TRBV7-2 to TRBJ2-1; maybe TRBD2 (6 bases). CDR1 is SGHTA, CDR2 FQGNSA, per germline. The CDR3 runs 16 residues. V was trimmed by 2 bases and J by 6 bases, leaving 17 bases between them.

The sample holds a few counts of this clonotype. This chain uses TRBV14 with TRBJ2-7, with D unclear. Germline CDR1 SGHDN, CDR2 FVKESK. Trimming cost V 5 bases and J 3 bases, with 14 bases left between them. The CDR3 runs to 14 residues. The CDR3 region is CASSTHGGVYEQYV. DNA of the CDR3: TGTGCCAGCAGCACCCACGGCGGTGTCTACGAGCAGTACGTC.

At least ten counts were recorded for this clonotype. V is TRBV11-2 and J is TRBJ2-7; the match to TRBD1 covers 8 bases. The J segment lost 2 bases and the V segment lost 5 bases, leaving 5 bases of the junction unmatched. This CDR3 region has 14 residues. Germline CDR1 and CDR2: SGHAT and FQNNGV. CDR3 loop: CASSQDRETYEQYF. The DNA for the CDR3 is TGTGCCAGCAGCCAGGACAGGGAGACCTACGAGCAGTACTTC.

The genes are TRBV9 and TRBJ2-3; 8 nucleotides agree with TRBD2. V shed 5 bases, J shed 2 bases, and the junction held 10 bases outside the gene matches. The length of the CDR3 is 16 residues. CDR1 and CDR2 (germline): SGDLS, YYNGEE. The DNA of the CDR3 is TGTGCCAGCAGTCCTAAGGGGCGGGAGGTCACAGATACGCAGTATTTT. Its protein is CASSPKGREVTDTQYF.

This clonotype occurred a few times. The V call is TRBV28, the J call TRBJ2-1; possibly TRBD2 for D (5 bases). The CDR3 has 17 residues. Germline V gene sequence: CDR1 MDHEN, CDR2 SYDVKM. Trimming took 3 bases from V and 0 from J, leaving 15 bases between them. In DNA, the CDR3 is TGTGCCAGCAGTTTGGTGGGCGGTGGGAGCTCCTACAATGAGCAGTTCTTC. Amino acid sequence: CASSLVGGGSSYNEQFF.

The chain couples TRBV29-1 to TRBJ2-7; TRBD2 might be the D (6 bases). There are 12 residues in the CDR3. The ends were cut back, 5 bases at V and 4 bases at J, with 12 bases in the middle. Germline V gives CDR1 SQVTM, CDR2 ANQGSEA. The CDR3 DNA follows: TGCAGCGTTACCGGGACTCAATACGAGCAGTACTTC. Translation: CSVTGTQYEQYF.

This clonotype has ten or more counts. The genes are TRBV30 and TRBJ2-7; D is perhaps TRBD1 or TRBD2 (5 bases each). Germline CDR1 reads GTSNPN; CDR2 reads SVGIG (reference sequence). CDR3 length equals 14 residues. V was cut by 8 bases and J by 0 bases, with 17 bases left in between. The DNA for the CDR3 is TGTGCCGGGACCGTCGGCAGTAACTCCTACGAGCAGTACGTC. It translates to CAGTVGSNSYEQYV.

This clonotype was counted ten times or more. The CDR3 nucleotides are TGTGCCAGCAGTTTTTGGAGCCCGGAGACCCAGTACTTC. Protein: CASSFWSPETQYF. The chain uses TRBV28 and TRBJ2-5; D unresolved. The CDR3 is made up of 13 amino acids. CDR1 and CDR2 from the germline V gene are MDHEN and SYDVKM. Trimming left V 3 bases short and J 5 bases short, with 10 bases between.

This clonotype was recorded at least ten times. The chain uses TRBV7-8 and TRBJ2-3, with D perhaps being TRBD1 or TRBD2 (6 bases each). The V end lost 0 bases, the J end lost 5 bases, and 21 bases lay between the germline ends. The CDR3 is made up of 18 amino acids. The germline CDR1 and CDR2 sequences are SGHVS and FQNEAQ. This CDR3 is CASSLADVGGVDKDTQYF. For the CDR3, the DNA is TGTGCCAGCAGCTTAGCAGACGTCGGGGGCGTGGATAAAGATACGCAGTATTTT.

The table lists this clonotype with many counts. J is TRBJ2-4 and V is TRBV6-2 or TRBV6-3, with D hard to call. Trimming cost V 2 bases and J 3 bases, with 8 bases left between them. The CDR3 runs 14 residues. The germline CDR1 and CDR2 sequences are MNHEY and SVGEGT. The CDR3 protein is CASSYGRVKNIQYF. In DNA, the CDR3 is TGTGCCAGCAGTTACGGCAGAGTCAAAAACATTCAGTACTTC.

This clonotype was detected many times. The rearrangement joins TRBV29-1 to TRBJ2-1; 9 positions match TRBD2. In germline, CDR1 is SQVTM, CDR2 ANQGSEA. CDR3 length: 14 residues. Trimming cost V 2 bases and J 3 bases; bases outside gene matches: 2. CDR3 loop: CSVERLADYNEQFF. CDR3 sequence (DNA): TGCAGCGTTGAACGACTAGCGGACTACAATGAGCAGTTCTTC.

In this sample, this clonotype turned up many times. The V gene is TRBV7-3, the J gene TRBJ1-2; no clear D. Between the trimmed V and J ends, which lost 0 bases and 6 bases, there was a span of 8 bases. This CDR3 is 13 amino acids long. Germline lookup yields CDR1 SGHTA and CDR2 FQGTGA. CDR3 protein: CASSLTQRDGYTF. The CDR3 DNA sequence: TGTGCCAGCAGCTTAACCCAAAGGGATGGCTACACCTTC.

This clonotype has ten or more counts. The gene calls are TRBV7-2 and TRBJ1-5; the match to TRBD1 covers 7 bases. The germline V gene has CDR1 SGHTA and CDR2 FQGNSA. Trimming took 3 bases from V and 10 from J; bases not matched to a gene: 9. The CDR3 is 14 amino acids. The CDR3 DNA is TGTGCCAGCAGCTTTCCGGACAGGTCCGCACCCCAGCATTTT. It specifies CASSFPDRSAPQHF.

Ten or more counts support this clonotype. This chain uses TRBV6-4 with TRBJ2-1; 14 bases line up with TRBD2. Germline V gene sequence: CDR1 MRHNA, CDR2 SNTAGT. With 4 bases clipped from V and 7 bases from J, the junction kept 0 bases outside the gene matches. This CDR3 contains 14 residues. The CDR3 coding sequence is TGTGCCAGCAGTGGACTAGCGGGAGGGAATGAGCAGTTCTTC. It yields the protein CASSGLAGGNEQFF.

The chain has TRBV20-1 and TRBJ1-1; D not certain. There are 14 residues in the CDR3. Germline V gives CDR1 DFQATT, CDR2 SNEGSKA (reference sequence). Trimming took 6 bases from V and 5 from J, leaving 19 bases between them. The CDR3 sequence: CSAPDRNLLTEAFF. Written as DNA, the CDR3 is TGCAGTGCCCCGGACCGTAATCTGTTGACTGAAGCTTTCTTT.

This clonotype was counted many times. The chain carries TRBV15 and TRBJ2-7; tentatively, D is TRBD1 (5 bases). Germline lookup yields CDR1 LNHNV and CDR2 YYDKDF (reference sequence). V was clipped by 1 base and J by 3 bases, with 7 bases between them. The CDR3 contains 13 residues. This chain's CDR3 is CATSRVDSYEQYF. For the CDR3, the DNA is TGTGCCACCAGCAGAGTAGACAGCTACGAGCAGTACTTC.

This clonotype was detected many times. The chain carries TRBV18 and TRBJ2-5, with no clear D. The germline gives CDR1 KGHSH, CDR2 LQKENI. This CDR3 is built from 14 residues. The V end lost 0 bases, the J end lost 4 bases, and 9 bases lay between the germline ends. CDR3 sequence: CASSPPEAPETQYF. Here the CDR3 DNA reads TGTGCCAGCTCACCACCGGAAGCCCCAGAGACCCAGTACTTC.

At least ten counts were recorded for this clonotype. The rearrangement links TRBV12-3 or TRBV12-4 to TRBJ2-7; 11 bases match TRBD1. There are 16 residues in the CDR3. V was clipped by 5 bases and J by 3 bases; unmatched bases: 9. In DNA, the CDR3 is TGTGCCAGCAGTCCGCCAGGACAGGGGGCTTTCTACGAGCAGTACGTC. Translated, it gives CASSPPGQGAFYEQYV.